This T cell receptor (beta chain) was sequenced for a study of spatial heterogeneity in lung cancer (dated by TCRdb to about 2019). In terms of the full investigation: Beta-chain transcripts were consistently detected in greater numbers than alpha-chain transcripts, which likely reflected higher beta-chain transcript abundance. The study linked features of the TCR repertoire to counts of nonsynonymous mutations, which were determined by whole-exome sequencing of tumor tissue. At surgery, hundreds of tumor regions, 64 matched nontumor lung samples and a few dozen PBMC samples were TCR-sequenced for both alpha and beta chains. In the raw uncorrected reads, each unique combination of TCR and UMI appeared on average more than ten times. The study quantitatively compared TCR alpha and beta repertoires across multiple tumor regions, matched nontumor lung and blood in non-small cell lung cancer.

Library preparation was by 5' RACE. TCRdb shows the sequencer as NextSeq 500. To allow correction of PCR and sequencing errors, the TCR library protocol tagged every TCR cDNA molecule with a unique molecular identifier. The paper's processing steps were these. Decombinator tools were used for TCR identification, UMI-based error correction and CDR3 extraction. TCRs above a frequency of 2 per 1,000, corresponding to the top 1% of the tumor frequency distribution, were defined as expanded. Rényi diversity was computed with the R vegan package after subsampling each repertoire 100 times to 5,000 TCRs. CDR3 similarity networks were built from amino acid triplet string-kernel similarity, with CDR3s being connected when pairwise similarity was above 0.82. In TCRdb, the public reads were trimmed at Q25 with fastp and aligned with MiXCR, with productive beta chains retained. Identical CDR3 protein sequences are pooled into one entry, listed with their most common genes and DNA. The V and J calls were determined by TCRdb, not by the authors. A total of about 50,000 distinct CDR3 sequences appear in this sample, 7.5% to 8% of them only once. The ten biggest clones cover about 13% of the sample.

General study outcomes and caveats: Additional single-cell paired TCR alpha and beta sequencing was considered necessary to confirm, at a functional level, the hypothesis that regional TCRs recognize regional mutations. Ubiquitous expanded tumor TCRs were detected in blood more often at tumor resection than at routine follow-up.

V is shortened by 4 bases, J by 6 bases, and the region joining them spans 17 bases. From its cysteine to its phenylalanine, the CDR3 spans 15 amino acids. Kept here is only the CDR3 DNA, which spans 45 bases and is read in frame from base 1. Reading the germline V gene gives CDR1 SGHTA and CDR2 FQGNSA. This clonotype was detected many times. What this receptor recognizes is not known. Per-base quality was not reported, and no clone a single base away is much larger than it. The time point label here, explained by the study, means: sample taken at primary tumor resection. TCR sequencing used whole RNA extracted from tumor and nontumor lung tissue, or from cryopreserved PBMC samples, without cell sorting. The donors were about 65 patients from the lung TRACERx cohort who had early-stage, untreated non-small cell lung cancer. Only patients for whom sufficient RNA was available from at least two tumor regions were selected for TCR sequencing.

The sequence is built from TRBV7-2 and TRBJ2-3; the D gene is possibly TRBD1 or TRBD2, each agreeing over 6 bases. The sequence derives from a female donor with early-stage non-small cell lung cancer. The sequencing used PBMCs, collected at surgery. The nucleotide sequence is TGTGCCAGCAGCTCCTGGGGGGCAGCCGGCGATACGCAGTATTTT. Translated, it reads CASSSWGAAGDTQYF.